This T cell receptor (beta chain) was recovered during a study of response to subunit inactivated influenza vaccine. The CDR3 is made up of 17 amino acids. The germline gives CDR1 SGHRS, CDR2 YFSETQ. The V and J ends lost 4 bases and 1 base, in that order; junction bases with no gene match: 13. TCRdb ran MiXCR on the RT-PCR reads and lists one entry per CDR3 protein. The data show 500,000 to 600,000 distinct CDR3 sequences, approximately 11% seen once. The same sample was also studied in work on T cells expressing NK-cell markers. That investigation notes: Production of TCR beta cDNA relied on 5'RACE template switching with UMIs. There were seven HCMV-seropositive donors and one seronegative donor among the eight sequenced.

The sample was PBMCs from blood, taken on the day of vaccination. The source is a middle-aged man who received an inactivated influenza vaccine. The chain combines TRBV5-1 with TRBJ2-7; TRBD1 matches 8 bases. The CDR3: CASSPRQGLLQSYEQYF. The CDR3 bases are TGCGCCAGCAGCCCCCGACAGGGGCTCCTCCAATCCTACGAGCAGTACTTC.